Below are 7 T cell receptor beta chains sequenced from a single sample in a study of response to subunit inactivated influenza vaccine. TCRdb analysed the RT-PCR reads with MiXCR anew, one entry per CDR3 protein. The sample yields over 400,000 distinct CDR3 sequences, 13% seen once. This specimen consisted of PBMCs from blood, obtained 40 to 50 days after vaccination. The source is a man aged 45-60 years who received an inactivated influenza vaccine.

This clonotype was detected a few times. This chain connects TRBV24-1 to TRBJ2-1; D call uncertain. The CDR3 extends over 12 amino acids. The V and J ends lost 5 bases and 7 bases respectively, with 8 bases between them. Germline-derived CDR1 and CDR2 are KGHDR and SFDVKD. DNA for the CDR3: TGTGCCACCAGTGGGCAGTCAAATGAGCAGTTCTTC. Translating it yields CATSGQSNEQFF.

This clonotype was seen repeatedly, ten times or more. The rearrangement links TRBV6-2 or TRBV6-3 to TRBJ2-7; D gene ambiguous. The CDR3 loop spans 13 amino acids. Germline CDR1 is MNHEY and CDR2 is SVGEGT. The germline V and J ends were trimmed by 0 bases and 5 bases, with 8 bases remaining between them. In DNA form, the CDR3 reads TGTGCCAGCAGTTACTCACCCGGGCACGAGCAGTACTTC. Translation gives CASSYSPGHEQYF.

This clonotype was found a few times. The rearrangement uses TRBV19 and TRBJ1-6, with a possible D match to TRBD1 (5 bases). The CDR3 contains 13 residues. Between the trimmed V and J ends, which lost 5 bases and 9 bases, there was a span of 11 bases. Germline V gene data show CDR1 as LNHDA and CDR2 as SQIVND (reference sequence). DNA of the CDR3: TGTGCCAGTAGTCGGGACGAAGCTTCACCCCTCCACTTT. This sequence encodes CASSRDEASPLHF.

The genes are TRBV6-2 or TRBV6-3 and TRBJ2-7; maybe TRBD2 (5 bases). Germline CDR1 MNHEY, CDR2 SVGEGT. The CDR3 extends over 16 amino acids. The V end lost 2 bases, the J end lost 0 bases, and 14 bases lay between the germline ends. The CDR3 loop reads CASSYPTRTGSYEQYF. CDR3 DNA sequence: TGTGCCAGCAGTTACCCCACTAGGACGGGCTCCTACGAGCAGTACTTC.

Only a few counts were recorded for this clonotype. The genes are TRBV2 and TRBJ2-7; no clear D gene. Trimming cost V 2 bases and J 0 bases, with 8 bases left between them. Germline V gives CDR1 SNHLY, CDR2 FYNNEI. There are 14 residues in the CDR3. CDR3 sequence reads: CASSELWSSYEQYF. The CDR3 DNA reads as TGTGCCAGCAGTGAACTTTGGAGCTCCTACGAGCAGTACTTC.

This clonotype has only a few counts. The gene calls are TRBV7-2 and TRBJ2-7, with 10 bases aligning to TRBD2. The CDR3 runs 15 residues. Trimming removed 3 bases from V and 2 bases from J; junction bases left unmatched: 4. The germline CDR1 and CDR2 sequences are SGHTA and FQGNSA. In nucleotides, the CDR3 is TGTGCCAGCAGCTTGACAGCGGGAGGGACCTACGAGCAGTACTTC. Translated: CASSLTAGGTYEQYF.

This clonotype was counted many times. CDR3 loop: CSARRGTVNEQFF. Here the CDR3 DNA reads TGCAGTGCTAGACGCGGGACAGTCAATGAGCAGTTCTTC. The chain has TRBV20-1 and TRBJ2-1; D may be TRBD1 (7 bases). The CDR3 sequence is 13 residues long. Germline CDR1 DFQATT, CDR2 SNEGSKA (reference sequence). V shed 2 bases and J shed 6 bases, with 11 bases lying between them.